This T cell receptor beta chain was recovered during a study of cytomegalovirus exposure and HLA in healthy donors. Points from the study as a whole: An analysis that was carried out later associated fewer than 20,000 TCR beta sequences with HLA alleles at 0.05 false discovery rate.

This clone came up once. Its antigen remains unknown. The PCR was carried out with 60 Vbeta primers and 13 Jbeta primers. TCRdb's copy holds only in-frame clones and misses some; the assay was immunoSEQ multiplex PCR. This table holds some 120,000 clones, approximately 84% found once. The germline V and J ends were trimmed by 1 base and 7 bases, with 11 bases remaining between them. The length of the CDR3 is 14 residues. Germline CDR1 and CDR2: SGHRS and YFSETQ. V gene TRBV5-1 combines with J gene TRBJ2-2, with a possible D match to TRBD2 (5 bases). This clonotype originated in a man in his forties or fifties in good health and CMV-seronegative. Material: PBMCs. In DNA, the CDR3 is TGCGCCAGCAGCTTGAAAGCGGTGGGCGGGGAGCTGTTTTTT. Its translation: CASSLKAVGGELFF.